Listed below are T cell receptor beta chains from one sample, sequenced in a study of control samples from healthy donors and cancer patients. Clones were read by immunoSEQ multiplex PCR, and TCRdb kept only the in-frame ones, dropping some. The sample consists of approximately 70,000 clones, roughly 86% of them appearing once. What was sequenced was PBMCs. The receptors were sampled from a woman aged 45-60 years with head and neck cancer. Both conserved end residues are part of each CDR3. The D gene is left open where the match is weak. Clone size is given for some rows only: seen once, a few or many times, or a class if the clone is expanded.

D: NA; size: once; V: TRBV27; J: TRBJ2-1; CDR3: CASSFIGGHDEQFF; DNA: TGTGCCAGCAGTTTTATCGGTGGTCATGATGAGCAGTTCTTC
D: TRBD2; size: NA; V: TRBV9; J: TRBJ2-1; CDR3: CASGGDHNEQFF; DNA: TGTGCCAGCGGGGGGGACCACAATGAGCAGTTCTTC
D: NA; size: once; V: TRBV24-1; J: TRBJ2-3; CDR3: CATSDRGHPSTDTQYF; DNA: TGTGCCACCAGTGACCGGGGACACCCCAGCACAGATACGCAGTATTTT
D: TRBD1; size: few; V: TRBV7-7; J: TRBJ2-2; CDR3: CASSPGTGWNTGELFF; DNA: TGTGCCAGCAGCCCAGGGACAGGGTGGAACACCGGGGAGCTGTTTTTT
D: NA; size: NA; V: TRBV5-5; J: TRBJ2-2; CDR3: CASSRAGRLTGELFF; DNA: TGTGCCAGCAGTCGGGCAGGGAGATTGACCGGGGAGCTGTTTTTT
D: TRBD1; size: NA; V: TRBV6-2/TRBV6-3; J: TRBJ1-5; CDR3: CASSYSGTGNQPQHF; DNA: TGTGCCAGCAGTTACTCAGGGACAGGCAATCAGCCCCAGCATTTT
D: NA; size: NA; V: TRBV28; J: TRBJ1-1; CDR3: CASSLPEAQNTEAFF; DNA: TGTGCCAGCAGTCTCCCGGAAGCACAGAACACTGAAGCTTTCTTT
D: NA; size: NA; V: TRBV11-2; J: TRBJ2-3; CDR3: CASSLDTNTQYF; DNA: TGTGCCAGCAGCTTAGATACGAATACGCAGTATTTT
D: NA; size: NA; V: TRBV11-2; J: TRBJ2-2; CDR3: CASSQGVHVANTGELFF; DNA: TGTGCCAGCAGCCAGGGAGTCCACGTAGCGAACACCGGGGAGCTGTTTTTT
D: NA; size: NA; V: TRBV5-5; J: TRBJ1-1; CDR3: CASSRDASTEAFF; DNA: TGTGCCAGCAGCAGGGACGCATCCACTGAAGCTTTCTTT
D: NA; size: NA; V: TRBV12-3/TRBV12-4; J: TRBJ2-1; CDR3: CASSLWNEQFF; DNA: TGTGCCAGCAGTTTGTGGAATGAGCAGTTCTTC
D: TRBD2; size: NA; V: TRBV3-1/TRBV3-2; J: TRBJ2-1; CDR3: CASSQGRGGLDEQFF; DNA: TGTGCCAGCAGCCAAGGACGGGGGGGCCTGGATGAGCAGTTCTTC